This entry describes one TCR beta chain. Among Cohort 3 donors, those recovered had two negative PCRs, clearance, or symptom resolution. The sample is drawn from a study of blood T cell repertoires in COVID-19. For the study at large: Samples of COVID-19 (acute and convalescent) were obtained from the United States, Italy and Spain.

Only in-frame clones appear in the TCRdb table, and some are missing; sequencing was by immunoSEQ multiplex PCR. The sample includes about 370,000 clones, around 89% of them seen just once. CDR3 length: 14 residues. With V trimmed by 5 bases and J by 3 bases, 5 bases remained unmatched. Germline V gene lookup returns CDR1 KGHDR and CDR2 SFDVKD. Input material: PBMCs or T cells enriched from blood (not recorded which). This chain uses TRBV24-1 with TRBJ2-5; 7 bases map to TRBD1. The sequence derives from a man aged 18-30 years who had recovered from COVID-19. This chain's CDR3 is CATSARQGEETQYF. The CDR3 DNA is TGTGCCACCAGTGCGAGACAGGGCGAAGAGACCCAGTACTTC.